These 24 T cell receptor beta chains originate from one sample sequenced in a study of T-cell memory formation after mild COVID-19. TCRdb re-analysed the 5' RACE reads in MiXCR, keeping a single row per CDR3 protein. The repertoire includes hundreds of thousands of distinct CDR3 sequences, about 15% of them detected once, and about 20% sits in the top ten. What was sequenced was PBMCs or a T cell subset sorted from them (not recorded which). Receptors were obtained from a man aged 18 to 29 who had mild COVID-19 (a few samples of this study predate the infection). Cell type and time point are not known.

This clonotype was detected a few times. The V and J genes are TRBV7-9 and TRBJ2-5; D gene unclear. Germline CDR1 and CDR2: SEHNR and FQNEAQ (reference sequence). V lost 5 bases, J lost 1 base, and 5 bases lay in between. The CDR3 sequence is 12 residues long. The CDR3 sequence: CASSRVQETQYF. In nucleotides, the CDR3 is TGTGCCAGCAGCAGGGTCCAAGAGACCCAGTACTTC.

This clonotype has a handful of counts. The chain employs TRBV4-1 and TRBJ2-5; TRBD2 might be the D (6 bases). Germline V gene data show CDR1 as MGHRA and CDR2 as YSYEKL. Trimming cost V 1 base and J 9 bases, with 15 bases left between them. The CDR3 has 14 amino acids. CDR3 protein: CASSQGWDPGAQYF. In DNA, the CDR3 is TGCGCCAGCAGCCAAGGGTGGGACCCGGGGGCCCAGTACTTC.

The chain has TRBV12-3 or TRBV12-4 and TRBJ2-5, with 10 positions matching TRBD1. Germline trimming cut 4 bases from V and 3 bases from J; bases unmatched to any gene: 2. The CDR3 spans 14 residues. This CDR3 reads CASSWTGGEETQYF. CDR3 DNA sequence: TGTGCCAGCAGTTGGACAGGGGGAGAAGAGACCCAGTACTTC.

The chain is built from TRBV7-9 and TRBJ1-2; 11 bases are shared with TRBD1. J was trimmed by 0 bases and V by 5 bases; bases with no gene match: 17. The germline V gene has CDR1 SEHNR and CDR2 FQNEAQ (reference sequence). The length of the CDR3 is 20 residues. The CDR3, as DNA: TGTGCCAGCAGCCCAACACTTCCTGGGACAGGGGGATACTCTAACTATGGCTACACCTTC. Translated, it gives CASSPTLPGTGGYSNYGYTF.

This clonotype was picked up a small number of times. DNA for the CDR3: TGTGCCAGCAGCCAAGTAGATTTGCAGGGGCTTCACAATGAGCAGTTCTTC. Encoded protein: CASSQVDLQGLHNEQFF. The chain carries TRBV4-2 and TRBJ2-1, with a tentative D call TRBD1 (6 bases). The V gene's germline CDR1 is LGHNA and CDR2 YNFKEQ. The CDR3 is 17 amino acids. The germline V and J ends were trimmed by 1 base and 5 bases, with 18 bases remaining between them.

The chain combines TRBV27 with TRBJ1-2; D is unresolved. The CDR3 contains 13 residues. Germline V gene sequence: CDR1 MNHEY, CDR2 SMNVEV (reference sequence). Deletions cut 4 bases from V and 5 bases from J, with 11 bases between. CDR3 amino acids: CASSSDGRYGYTF. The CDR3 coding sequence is TGTGCCAGCAGTTCGGACGGAAGATATGGCTACACCTTC.

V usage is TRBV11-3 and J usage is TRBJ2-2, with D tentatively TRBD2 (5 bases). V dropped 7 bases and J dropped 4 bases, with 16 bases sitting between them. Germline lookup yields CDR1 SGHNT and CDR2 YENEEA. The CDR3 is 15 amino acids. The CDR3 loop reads CASTAGTRGTGELFF. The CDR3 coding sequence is TGTGCCAGCACCGCCGGCACTCGGGGCACCGGGGAGCTGTTTTTT.

This chain's CDR3 is CSAFRQVNTGELFF. CDR3 in DNA: TGCAGTGCCTTCAGACAGGTCAACACCGGGGAGCTGTTTTTT. The chain combines TRBV20-1 with TRBJ2-2; tentative D call: TRBD1 (6 bases). The CDR3 is 14 amino acids. V was shortened by 6 bases and J by 2 bases, with 13 bases between the two germline ends. Germline loops: CDR1 DFQATT, CDR2 SNEGSKA (reference sequence).

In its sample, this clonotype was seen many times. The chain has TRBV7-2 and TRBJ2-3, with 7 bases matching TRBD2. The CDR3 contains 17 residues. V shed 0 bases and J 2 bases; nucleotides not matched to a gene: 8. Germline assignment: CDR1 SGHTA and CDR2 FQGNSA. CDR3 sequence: CASSLARPGLPTDTQYF. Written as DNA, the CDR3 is TGTGCCAGCAGCTTAGCGCGGCCGGGACTACCCACAGATACGCAGTATTTT.

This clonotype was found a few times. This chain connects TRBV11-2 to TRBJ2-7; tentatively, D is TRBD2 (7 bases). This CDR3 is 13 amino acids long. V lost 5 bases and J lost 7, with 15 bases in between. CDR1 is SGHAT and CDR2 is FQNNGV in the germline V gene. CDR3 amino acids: CASSNPGGWEQYF. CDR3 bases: TGTGCCAGCAGCAACCCGGGGGGCTGGGAGCAGTACTTC.

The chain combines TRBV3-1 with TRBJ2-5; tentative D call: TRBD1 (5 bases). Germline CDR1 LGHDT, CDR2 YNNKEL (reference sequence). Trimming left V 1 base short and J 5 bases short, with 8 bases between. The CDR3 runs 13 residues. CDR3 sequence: CASSQGRAETQYF. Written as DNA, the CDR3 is TGTGCCAGCAGCCAAGGCAGGGCCGAGACCCAGTACTTC.

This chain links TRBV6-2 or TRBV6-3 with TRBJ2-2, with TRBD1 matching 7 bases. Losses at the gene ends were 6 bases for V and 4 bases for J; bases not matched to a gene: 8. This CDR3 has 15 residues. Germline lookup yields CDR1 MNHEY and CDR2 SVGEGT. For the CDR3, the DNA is TGTGCCAGCAGCTCGGGACAGATTTTCACCGGGGAGCTGTTTTTT. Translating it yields CASSSGQIFTGELFF.

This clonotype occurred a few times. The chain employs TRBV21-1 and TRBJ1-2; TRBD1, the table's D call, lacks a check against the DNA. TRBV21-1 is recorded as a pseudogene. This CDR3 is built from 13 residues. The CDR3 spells CATIFDRGEGYTF. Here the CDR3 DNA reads TGTGCCACCATATTCGACAGGGGAGAAGGCTACACCTTC.

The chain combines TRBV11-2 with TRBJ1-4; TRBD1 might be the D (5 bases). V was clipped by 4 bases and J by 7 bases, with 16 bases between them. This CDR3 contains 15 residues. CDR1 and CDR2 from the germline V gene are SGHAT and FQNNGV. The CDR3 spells CASSSLRGKGEKLFF. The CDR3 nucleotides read TGTGCCAGCAGCTCGCTAAGGGGAAAGGGTGAAAAACTGTTTTTT.

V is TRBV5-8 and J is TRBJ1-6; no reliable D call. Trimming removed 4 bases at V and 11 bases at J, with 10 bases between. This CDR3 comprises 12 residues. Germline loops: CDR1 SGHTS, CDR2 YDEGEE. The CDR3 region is CASSQIGPPLHF. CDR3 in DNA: TGTGCCAGCAGCCAAATCGGACCACCCCTCCACTTT.

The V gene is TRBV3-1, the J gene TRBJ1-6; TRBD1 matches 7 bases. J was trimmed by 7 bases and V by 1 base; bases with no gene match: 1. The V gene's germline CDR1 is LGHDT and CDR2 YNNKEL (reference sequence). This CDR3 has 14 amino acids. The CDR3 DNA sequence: TGTGCCAGCAGCCAAGCAGGGGGAAATTCACCCCTCCACTTT. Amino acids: CASSQAGGNSPLHF.

The CDR3 nucleotides are TGTGCCAGCAGCTCACGGACTAGCGGGGGATACGATACGCAGTATTTT. It specifies CASSSRTSGGYDTQYF. This sequence joins TRBV5-4 and TRBJ2-3; 13 bases align to TRBD2. This CDR3 has 16 residues. In germline, CDR1 is SGHNT, CDR2 YYREEE (reference sequence). V gave up 3 bases and J gave up 6 bases; unmatched junction bases: 7. Using reference TRBV5-4 and TRBJ2-3 for the parts outside the CDR3, the full variable domain is ETGVTQSPTHLIKTRGQQVTLRCSSQSGHNTVSWYQQALGQGPQFIFQYYREEENGRGNFPPRFSGLQFPNYSSELNVNALELDDSALYLCASSSRTSGGYDTQYFGPGTRLTVL.

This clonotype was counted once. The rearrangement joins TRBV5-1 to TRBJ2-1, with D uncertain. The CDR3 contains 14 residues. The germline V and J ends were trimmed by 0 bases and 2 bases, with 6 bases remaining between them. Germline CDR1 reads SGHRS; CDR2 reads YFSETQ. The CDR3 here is CASSLDPPYNEQFF. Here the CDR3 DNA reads TGCGCCAGCAGCTTGGATCCTCCCTACAATGAGCAGTTCTTC. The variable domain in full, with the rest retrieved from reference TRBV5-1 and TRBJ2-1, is KAGVTQTPRYLIKTRGQQVTLSCSPISGHRSVSWYQQTPGQGLQFLFEYFSETQRNKGNFPGRFSGRQFSNSRSEMNVSTLELGDSALYLCASSLDPPYNEQFFGPGTRLTVL.

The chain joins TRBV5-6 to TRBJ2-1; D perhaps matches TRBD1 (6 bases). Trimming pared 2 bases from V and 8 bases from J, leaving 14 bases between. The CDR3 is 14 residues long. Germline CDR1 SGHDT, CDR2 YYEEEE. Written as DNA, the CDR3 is TGTGCCAGCAGCTTTACGAACAGGGTGGATGAGCAGTTCTTC. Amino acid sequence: CASSFTNRVDEQFF.

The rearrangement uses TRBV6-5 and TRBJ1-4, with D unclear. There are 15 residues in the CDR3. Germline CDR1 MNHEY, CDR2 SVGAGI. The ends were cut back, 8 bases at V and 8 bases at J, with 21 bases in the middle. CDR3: CASRLLGGSNEKLFF. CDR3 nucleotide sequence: TGTGCCAGCCGCCTCTTAGGAGGGTCGAACGAAAAACTGTTTTTT.

CDR3 loop: CASSQEGPPTGGWETQYF. As DNA, the CDR3 is TGCGCCAGCAGCCAAGAAGGGCCCCCGACAGGGGGCTGGGAGACCCAGTACTTC. The chain is built from TRBV4-3 and TRBJ2-5; the match to TRBD1 covers 10 bases. The V gene's germline CDR1 is LGHNA and CDR2 YSLEER. There are 18 residues in the CDR3. Unmatched junction bases numbered 12, after V lost 0 bases and J lost 5 bases.

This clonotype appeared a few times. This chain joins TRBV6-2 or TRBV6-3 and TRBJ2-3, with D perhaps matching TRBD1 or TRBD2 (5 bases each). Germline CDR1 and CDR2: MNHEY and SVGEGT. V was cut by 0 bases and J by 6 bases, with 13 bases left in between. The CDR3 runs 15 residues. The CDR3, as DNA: TGTGCCAGCAGTTACTCCCCTTCATGGGGGGATACGCAGTATTTT. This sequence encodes CASSYSPSWGDTQYF.

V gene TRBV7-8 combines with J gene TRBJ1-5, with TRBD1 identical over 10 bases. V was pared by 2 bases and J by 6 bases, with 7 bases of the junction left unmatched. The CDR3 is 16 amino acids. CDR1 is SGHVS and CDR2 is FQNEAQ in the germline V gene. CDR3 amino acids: CASSLTRQGAIQPQHF. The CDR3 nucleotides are TGTGCCAGCAGCTTAACCAGACAGGGGGCGATTCAGCCCCAGCATTTT.

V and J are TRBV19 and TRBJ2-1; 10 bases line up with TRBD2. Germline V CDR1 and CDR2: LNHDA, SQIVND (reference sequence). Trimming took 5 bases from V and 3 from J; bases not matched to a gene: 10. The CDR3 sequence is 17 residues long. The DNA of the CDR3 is TGTGCCAGTAGTCTCACTAGCGGGGACCGCTACTACAATGAGCAGTTCTTC. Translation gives CASSLTSGDRYYNEQFF. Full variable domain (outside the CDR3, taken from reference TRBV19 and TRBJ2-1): DGGITQSPKYLFRKEGQNVTLSCEQNLNHDAMYWYRQDPGQGLRLIYYSQIVNDFQKGDIAEGYSVSREKKESFPLTVTSAQKNPTAFYLCASSLTSGDRYYNEQFFGPGTRLTVL.